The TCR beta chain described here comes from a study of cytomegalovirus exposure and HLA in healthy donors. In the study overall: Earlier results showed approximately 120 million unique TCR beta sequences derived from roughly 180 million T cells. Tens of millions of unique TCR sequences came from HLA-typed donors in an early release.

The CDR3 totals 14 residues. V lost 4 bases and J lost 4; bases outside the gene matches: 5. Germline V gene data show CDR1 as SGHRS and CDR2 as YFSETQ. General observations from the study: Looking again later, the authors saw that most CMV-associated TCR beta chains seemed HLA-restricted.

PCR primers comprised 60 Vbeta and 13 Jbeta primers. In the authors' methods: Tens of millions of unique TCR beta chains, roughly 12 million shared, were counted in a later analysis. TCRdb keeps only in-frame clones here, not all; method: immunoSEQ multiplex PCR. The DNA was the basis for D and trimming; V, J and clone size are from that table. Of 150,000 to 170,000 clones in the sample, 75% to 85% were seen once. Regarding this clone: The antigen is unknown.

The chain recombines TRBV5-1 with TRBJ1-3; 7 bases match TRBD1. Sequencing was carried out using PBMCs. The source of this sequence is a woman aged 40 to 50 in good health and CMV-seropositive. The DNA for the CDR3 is TGCGCCAGCAGCACAGGGGATGCAGGAAACACCATATATTTT. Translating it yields CASSTGDAGNTIYF.